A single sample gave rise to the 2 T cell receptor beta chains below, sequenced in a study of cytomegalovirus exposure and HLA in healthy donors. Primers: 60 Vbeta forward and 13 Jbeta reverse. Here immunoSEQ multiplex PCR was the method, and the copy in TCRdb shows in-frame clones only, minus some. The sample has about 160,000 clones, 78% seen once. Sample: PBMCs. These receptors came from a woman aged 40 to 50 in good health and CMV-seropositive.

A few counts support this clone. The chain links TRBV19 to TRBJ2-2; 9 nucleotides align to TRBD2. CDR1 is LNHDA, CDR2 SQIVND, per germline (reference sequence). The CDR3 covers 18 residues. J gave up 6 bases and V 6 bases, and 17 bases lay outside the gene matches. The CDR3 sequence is CASRFPSAGGLLPGELFF. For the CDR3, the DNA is TGTGCCAGTAGATTCCCTTCAGCGGGGGGCCTCCTCCCCGGGGAGCTGTTTTTT.

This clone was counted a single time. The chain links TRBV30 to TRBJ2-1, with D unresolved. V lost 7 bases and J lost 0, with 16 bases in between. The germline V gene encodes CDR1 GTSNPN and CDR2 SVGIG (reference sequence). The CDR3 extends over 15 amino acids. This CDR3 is CAYQKSGSSYNEQFF. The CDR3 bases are TGTGCCTATCAAAAATCAGGAAGCTCCTACAATGAGCAGTTCTTC.